This T cell receptor (beta chain) came from a study of OX40 agonist ivuxolimab in advanced cancers. In the study overall: Each dose-escalation patient presented with hepatocellular carcinoma, melanoma, renal cell or head and neck cancer. Study-wide results and limits: The authors did not determine the antigen specificity of the expanded peripheral T cells. With doses of 0.1-3.0 mg/kg, partial responders showed among the lowest clonal expansion.

Turning to this clone: Its antigen is not known.

Trimming removed 3 bases from V and 6 bases from J, with 11 bases in between. This CDR3 has 13 amino acids. Germline CDR1 reads SEHNR; CDR2 reads FQNEAQ (reference sequence). Generated by immunoSEQ multiplex PCR, the TCRdb table keeps only in-frame clones and is missing some. The sample holds 35,000 to 40,000 clones, around 86% seen once. V usage is TRBV7-9 and J usage is TRBJ1-2; no reliable D call. This TCR was sampled from an adult with an advanced solid tumor such as melanoma, head and neck, liver or kidney cancer. The starting material was CD4+ or CD8+ T cells sorted from blood, obtained in a trial of the OX40 agonist ivuxolimab. In nucleotides, the CDR3 is TGTGCCAGCAGCTTCGGGCAGCGCGATGGCTACACCTTC. Its protein product is CASSFGQRDGYTF. The entire variable domain, with the rest obtained from reference TRBV7-9 and TRBJ1-2, is as follows: DTGVSQNPRHKITKRGQNVTFRCDPISEHNRLYWYRQTLGQGPEFLTYFQNEAQLEKSRLLSDRFSAERPKGSFSTLEIQRTEQGDSAMYLCASSFGQRDGYTFGSGTRLTVV.